Listed below are T cell receptor beta chains from one sample, sequenced in a study of CD8 T cells in Susac syndrome. TCRdb processed the immunoSEQ multiplex PCR reads anew with MiXCR; each CDR3 protein has one entry. This repertoire shows approximately 150,000 distinct CDR3 sequences, around 95% found once; its top ten account for 0.11%. Sequenced material: CD4+ T cells from PBMCs. Receptors originate from a human donor with multiple sclerosis. The CDR3 runs from the conserved cysteine through the conserved F or W. The D gene is left open where the match is weak. Only part of the rows carry a size: once, few, many, or a class if the clone is expanded.

clone size: NA; V gene: TRBV28; J gene: TRBJ2-2; D gene: TRBD2; CDR3 DNA: TGTGCCAGCAGTTTAAGACTAGCGGGCCGAAGGACCGGGGAGCTGTTTTTT; CDR3 protein: CASSLRLAGRRTGELFF
clone size: NA; V gene: TRBV28; J gene: TRBJ2-7; D gene: NA; CDR3 DNA: TGTGCCAGCTCGGGACCGATCTCCTACGAGCAGTACTTC; CDR3 protein: CASSGPISYEQYF
clone size: NA; V gene: TRBV6-2/TRBV6-3; J gene: TRBJ1-5; D gene: NA; CDR3 DNA: TGTGCCAGCACCACGCGGGAGGGGATGCAGCCCCAGCATTTT; CDR3 protein: CASTTREGMQPQHF
clone size: NA; V gene: TRBV19; J gene: TRBJ1-1; D gene: NA; CDR3 DNA: TGTGCCAGTAGTATGGGGGCAGTACTGAACACTGAAGCTTTCTTT; CDR3 protein: CASSMGAVLNTEAFF
clone size: NA; V gene: TRBV2; J gene: TRBJ2-7; D gene: NA; CDR3 DNA: TGTGCCACCCGGCGGACAGCAGCGACCTACGAGCAGTACTTC; CDR3 protein: CATRRTAATYEQYF
clone size: NA; V gene: TRBV19; J gene: TRBJ1-6; D gene: TRBD1; CDR3 DNA: TGTGCCAGTAGTACCGCTACGGGACAGAGCAAGAATTCACCCCTCCACTTT; CDR3 protein: CASSTATGQSKNSPLHF
clone size: NA; V gene: TRBV24-1; J gene: TRBJ1-3; D gene: NA; CDR3 DNA: TGTGCCACCAGTGATTCCGGAGGGAGCACCATATATTTT; CDR3 protein: CATSDSGGSTIYF
clone size: few; V gene: TRBV13; J gene: TRBJ1-2; D gene: NA; CDR3 DNA: TGTGCCAGCAGCTGGACCGGGAGCGGCTACACCTTC; CDR3 protein: CASSWTGSGYTF
clone size: NA; V gene: TRBV19; J gene: TRBJ2-7; D gene: TRBD1; CDR3 DNA: TGTGCCAGTAGTACCGGGACAGGGGGCTACGAGCAGTACTTC; CDR3 protein: CASSTGTGGYEQYF
clone size: NA; V gene: TRBV15; J gene: TRBJ2-1; D gene: TRBD1; CDR3 DNA: TGTGCCACCAGCGGCCCCGGGACAGCATACAATGAGCAGTTCTTC; CDR3 protein: CATSGPGTAYNEQFF
clone size: NA; V gene: TRBV12-3/TRBV12-4; J gene: TRBJ2-2; D gene: TRBD1; CDR3 DNA: TGTGCCAGCAGTACCCGGACAGGGGCTCGGGAGCTGTTTTTT; CDR3 protein: CASSTRTGARELFF
clone size: NA; V gene: TRBV12-3/TRBV12-4; J gene: TRBJ2-5; D gene: NA; CDR3 DNA: TGTGCCAGCAGTTTACAGGCGACACTCCAAGAGACCCAGTACTTC; CDR3 protein: CASSLQATLQETQYF
clone size: NA; V gene: TRBV20-1; J gene: TRBJ1-5; D gene: TRBD1; CDR3 DNA: TGCAGTGCTCAAATCGGGACAGACGATCAGCCCCAGCATTTT; CDR3 protein: CSAQIGTDDQPQHF
clone size: NA; V gene: TRBV5-1; J gene: TRBJ2-1; D gene: NA; CDR3 DNA: TGCGCCAGCGGATACAGGGCTCGCTCCTACAATGAGCAGTTCTTC; CDR3 protein: CASGYRARSYNEQFF
clone size: NA; V gene: TRBV5-1; J gene: TRBJ2-3; D gene: TRBD2; CDR3 DNA: TGCGCCAGCAGTTCGACTGGGACTACCCCACCAGATACGCAGTATTTT; CDR3 protein: CASSSTGTTPPDTQYF
clone size: NA; V gene: TRBV18; J gene: TRBJ2-1; D gene: NA; CDR3 DNA: TGTGCCAGCTCACGGGTCGACACGGGTGACGAGCAGTTCTTC; CDR3 protein: CASSRVDTGDEQFF
clone size: NA; V gene: TRBV6-5; J gene: TRBJ1-2; D gene: NA; CDR3 DNA: TGTGCCAGCAGCACGCCCGCTGGGAGCTACACCTTC; CDR3 protein: CASSTPAGSYTF
clone size: NA; V gene: TRBV12-3/TRBV12-4; J gene: TRBJ1-6; D gene: NA; CDR3 DNA: TGTGCCAGCAGTCCAGGGCGTTCACCCCTCCACTTT; CDR3 protein: CASSPGRSPLHF
clone size: NA; V gene: TRBV30; J gene: TRBJ1-2; D gene: NA; CDR3 DNA: TGTGCCTGGAGGGGCCCGGGGGCAGTAAGCTATGGCTACACCTTC; CDR3 protein: CAWRGPGAVSYGYTF
clone size: NA; V gene: TRBV29-1; J gene: TRBJ1-3; D gene: NA; CDR3 DNA: TGCAGCGTGGGTGACGGCAGTGGAAACACCATATATTTT; CDR3 protein: CSVGDGSGNTIYF
clone size: once; V gene: TRBV29-1; J gene: TRBJ2-3; D gene: TRBD2; CDR3 DNA: TGCAGCGTTGGCGGGAGAAACACAGATACGCAGTATTTT; CDR3 protein: CSVGGRNTDTQYF
clone size: NA; V gene: TRBV20-1; J gene: TRBJ1-2; D gene: TRBD1; CDR3 DNA: TGCAGTGCTAGGGCTAGGGACAGGGAAGGTGGCTACACCTTC; CDR3 protein: CSARARDREGGYTF
clone size: NA; V gene: TRBV2; J gene: TRBJ2-3; D gene: NA; CDR3 DNA: TGTGCCAGCAGTCGAGATACGCAGTATTTT; CDR3 protein: CASSRDTQYF
clone size: NA; V gene: TRBV5-8; J gene: TRBJ2-1; D gene: NA; CDR3 DNA: TGTGCCAGCAGCTTGTATGCGGGAAAAGGCAATGAGCAGTTCTTC; CDR3 protein: CASSLYAGKGNEQFF
clone size: NA; V gene: TRBV5-1; J gene: TRBJ2-5; D gene: NA; CDR3 DNA: TGCGCCAGCAGCTTGGGACAGAACTACCAAGAGACCCAGTACTTC; CDR3 protein: CASSLGQNYQETQYF
clone size: NA; V gene: TRBV4-1; J gene: TRBJ2-3; D gene: TRBD1; CDR3 DNA: TGCGCCAGCCGAAGAGAGGGACAGGGGAGCACAGATACGCAGTATTTT; CDR3 protein: CASRREGQGSTDTQYF